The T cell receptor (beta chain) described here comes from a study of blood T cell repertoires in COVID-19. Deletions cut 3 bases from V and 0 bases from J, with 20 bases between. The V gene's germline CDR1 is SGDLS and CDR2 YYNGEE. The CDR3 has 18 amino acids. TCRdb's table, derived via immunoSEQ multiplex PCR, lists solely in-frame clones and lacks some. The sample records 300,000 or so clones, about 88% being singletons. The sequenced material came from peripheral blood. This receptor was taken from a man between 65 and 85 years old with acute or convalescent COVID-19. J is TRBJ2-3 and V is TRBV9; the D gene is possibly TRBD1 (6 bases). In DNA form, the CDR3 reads TGTGCCAGCAGCGCCTCAAAGAACCGGGACATCAGCACAGATACGCAGTATTTT. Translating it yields CASSASKNRDISTDTQYF. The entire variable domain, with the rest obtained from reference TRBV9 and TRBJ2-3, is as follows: DSGVTQTPKHLITATGQRVTLRCSPRSGDLSVYWYQQSLDQGLQFLIQYYNGEERAKGNILERFSAQQFPDLHSELNLSSLELGDSALYFCASSASKNRDISTDTQYFGPGTRLTVL.